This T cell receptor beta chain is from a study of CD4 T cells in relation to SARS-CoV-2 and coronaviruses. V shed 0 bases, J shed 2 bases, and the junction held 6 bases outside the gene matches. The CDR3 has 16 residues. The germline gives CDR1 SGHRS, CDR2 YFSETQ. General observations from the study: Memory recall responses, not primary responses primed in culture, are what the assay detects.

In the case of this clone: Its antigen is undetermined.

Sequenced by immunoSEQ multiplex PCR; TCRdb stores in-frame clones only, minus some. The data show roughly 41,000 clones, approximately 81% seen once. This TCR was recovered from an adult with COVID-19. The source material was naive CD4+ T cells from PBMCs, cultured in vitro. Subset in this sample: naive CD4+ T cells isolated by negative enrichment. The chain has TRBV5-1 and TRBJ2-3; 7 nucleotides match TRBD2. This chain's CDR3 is CASSLASGFFTDTQYF. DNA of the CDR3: TGCGCCAGCAGCTTGGCTAGCGGCTTTTTCACAGATACGCAGTATTTT.